These 16 T cell receptor beta chains originate from one sample sequenced in a study of control samples from healthy donors and cancer patients. The data were produced by immunoSEQ multiplex PCR, yet TCRdb's version contains in-frame clones alone and is incomplete. This sample has some 100,000 clones, with roughly 92% found just once. The source material was blood. The receptors were gathered from a human donor in good health. The donor label of this sample is uncertain.

This chain joins TRBV6-2 or TRBV6-3 and TRBJ1-2, with D possibly being TRBD1 (5 bases). The V gene lost 6 bases and the J gene lost 4 bases, with 12 bases spanning the gap. Germline CDR1 is MNHEY and CDR2 is SVGEGT. The CDR3 runs 13 residues. The CDR3 spells CASSLLQGYGYTF. The CDR3 DNA is TGTGCCAGCAGCCTACTCCAGGGCTATGGCTACACCTTC.

This clone was counted only a few times. The chain employs TRBV9 and TRBJ1-4; D remains ambiguous. Trimming stripped 0 bases from V and 6 bases from J, with 12 bases between. The germline V gene encodes CDR1 SGDLS and CDR2 YYNGEE. The CDR3 extends over 15 amino acids. The CDR3 nucleotides are TGTGCCAGCAGCGTAGTAGGCCGGCCGGATGAAAAACTGTTTTTT. Amino acids: CASSVVGRPDEKLFF.

The gene calls are TRBV2 and TRBJ1-1; a possible D gene is TRBD1 (6 bases). V was pared by 6 bases and J by 0 bases, with 11 bases between. The CDR3 is made up of 14 amino acids. Germline V gives CDR1 SNHLY, CDR2 FYNNEI. The CDR3 DNA reads as TGTGCCAGCAGAGGACAGCAAATGAACACTGAAGCTTTCTTT. Protein sequence: CASRGQQMNTEAFF. Drawing the rest from reference TRBV2 and TRBJ1-1, the complete variable domain is EPEVTQTPSHQVTQMGQEVILRCVPISNHLYFYWYRQILGQKVEFLVSFYNNEISEKSEIFDDQFSVERPDGSNFTLKIRSTKLEDSAMYFCASRGQQMNTEAFFGQGTRLTVV.

The gene calls are TRBV3-1 (or the pseudogene TRBV3-2) and TRBJ1-6; D is unclear. Germline CDR1 is LGHDT and CDR2 is YNNKEL (reference sequence). The V end lost 0 bases, the J end lost 5 bases, and 5 bases lay between the germline ends. The CDR3 contains 14 residues. The CDR3, as DNA: TGTGCCAGCAGCCAAGAATGGAATAATTCACCCCTCCACTTT. Protein sequence: CASSQEWNNSPLHF.

V usage is TRBV6-5 and J usage is TRBJ1-3; no firm D call. The CDR3 runs 15 residues. Germline CDR1 reads MNHEY; CDR2 reads SVGAGI. V lost 6 bases, J lost 0 bases, and 12 bases lay in between. The CDR3, as DNA: TGTGCCAGCAGCCGAACAGCGCTCTCTGGAAACACCATATATTTT. Translating it yields CASSRTALSGNTIYF.

The gene calls are TRBV10-3 and TRBJ2-1; weak D call: TRBD1 (6 bases). V lost 10 bases and J 4 bases, leaving 11 bases between the germline ends. CDR1 ENHRY and CDR2 SYGVKD come from the germline V gene. The CDR3 contains 12 residues. The CDR3 loop is CATGAGYNEQFF. The CDR3 region has the DNA TGTGCCACAGGGGCAGGATACAATGAGCAGTTCTTC.

This clone has just one count. V and J are TRBV25-1 and TRBJ2-4; TRBD2 agrees at 14 bases. The J segment lost 1 base and the V segment lost 7 bases, leaving 3 bases of the junction unmatched. Per germline, CDR1 MGHDK and CDR2 SYGVNS. This CDR3 is built from 16 residues. The CDR3 sequence: CASTTSGGVAKNIQYF. CDR3 in DNA: TGTGCCAGCACGACTAGCGGGGGGGTCGCCAAAAACATTCAGTACTTC.

As DNA, the CDR3 is TGTGCCAGCAGTGGACAGGGGGCAGGAAGTCAGCCCCAGCATTTT. Protein sequence: CASSGQGAGSQPQHF. The rearrangement joins TRBV2 to TRBJ1-5; the match to TRBD1 covers 10 bases. CDR1 and CDR2 (germline): SNHLY, FYNNEI. The CDR3 is 15 residues long. The V and J ends lost 4 bases and 6 bases, in that order; junction bases with no gene match: 6.

The V call is TRBV5-3, the J call TRBJ1-2, with 7 bases that match TRBD1. TRBV5-3 is assigned to the ORF class and has an uncertain function. This CDR3 is built from 16 residues. The junction had 11 bases not matched to a gene; V was cut back by 4 bases and J by 2 bases. CDR3 amino acids: CARSRDSAAPNYGYTF. The DNA for the CDR3 is TGTGCCAGAAGCCGGGACAGTGCTGCCCCCAACTATGGCTACACCTTC.

The chain uses TRBV13 and TRBJ1-6; D is unresolved. This CDR3 contains 12 residues. Per the germline V gene, CDR1 is PRHDT and CDR2 is FYEKMQ (reference sequence). V lost 0 bases, J lost 15 bases, and 9 bases lay in between. The CDR3 protein is CASSLGPGLLHF. The DNA of the CDR3 is TGTGCCAGCAGCTTAGGACCGGGTCTCCTCCACTTT.

This rearrangement joins TRBV5-6 to TRBJ2-3; D remains ambiguous. The CDR3 runs to 15 residues. Germline V gives CDR1 SGHDT, CDR2 YYEEEE. Trimming removed 1 base from V and 3 bases from J, with 12 bases in between. The CDR3 here is CASSLRQVGTDTQYF. DNA of the CDR3: TGTGCCAGCAGCTTGCGTCAAGTAGGTACAGATACGCAGTATTTT.

V usage is TRBV3-1 (or the pseudogene TRBV3-2) and J usage is TRBJ1-1; 7 bases map to TRBD1. The V gene's germline CDR1 is LGHDT and CDR2 YNNKEL (reference sequence). Trimming removed 2 bases from V and 5 bases from J; junction bases left unmatched: 2. This CDR3 region has 13 residues. The CDR3 DNA reads TGTGCCAGCAGCCAACAGGGGGGAACTGAAGCTTTCTTT. Translation: CASSQQGGTEAFF.

V gene TRBV9 combines with J gene TRBJ2-3; 8 bases are shared with TRBD2. CDR3 length equals 19 residues. Trimming removed 0 bases from V and 0 bases from J; junction bases left unmatched: 12. The germline V gene has CDR1 SGDLS and CDR2 YYNGEE. DNA of the CDR3: TGTGCCAGCAGCGTAGCTACTGGCGGGGGGTCCGTAAGCACAGATACGCAGTATTTT. It encodes CASSVATGGGSVSTDTQYF.

The rearrangement links TRBV2 to TRBJ1-5; D is undetermined. This CDR3 spans 15 amino acids. Germline lookup yields CDR1 SNHLY and CDR2 FYNNEI. The V and J ends lost 1 base and 1 base respectively, with 8 bases between them. CDR3 region: CASSEVRQSNQPQHF. CDR3 DNA: TGTGCCAGCAGTGAAGTCCGACAAAGCAATCAGCCCCAGCATTTT.

The chain combines TRBV24-1 with TRBJ2-2, with D possibly matching TRBD2 (7 bases). Trimming left V 0 bases short and J 7 bases short, with 17 bases between. CDR1 and CDR2 from the germline V gene are KGHDR and SFDVKD. The CDR3 runs to 17 residues. The CDR3 spells CATSDLAEGGRGGELFF. CDR3 sequence (DNA): TGTGCCACCAGTGATTTGGCGGAGGGGGGGCGCGGCGGGGAGCTGTTTTTT.

J is TRBJ2-5 and V is TRBV27; D is ambiguous. The germline V gene has CDR1 MNHEY and CDR2 SMNVEV (reference sequence). V lost 5 bases and J 1 base, leaving 17 bases between the germline ends. This CDR3 has 16 amino acids. The CDR3 sequence: CASSPLGHGRQETQYF. CDR3 bases: TGTGCCAGCAGTCCCCTTGGTCACGGCCGCCAAGAGACCCAGTACTTC.